This record looks at one T cell receptor (beta chain) sequence and its context. The antigen is unknown. V gave up 2 bases and J gave up 7 bases, with 14 bases separating them. The germline V gene has CDR1 MDHEN and CDR2 SYDVKM. The CDR3 contains 14 residues. The data were obtained in a study of human versus mouse CDR3 diversity and MHC coevolution. Sorting isolated naive CD4 T cells lacking CD45RO and expressing CD62L. General study points: By iCHAO1, human TCR beta clonotypes numbered about 1.5 million, the most. Most of the three human donors had the lowest clonal inequality.

Profiled with immunoSEQ multiplex PCR; TCRdb holds only in-frame clones, not every one. The sample contains more than 60,000 clones, around 90% of which appear only once. The chain is built from TRBV28 and TRBJ1-2; D not certain. Source material: naive CD4+ T cells from blood. Subset given: CD45RO-negative CD62L-positive naive CD4 T cells. This clonotype was sampled from a person aged 25 to 75 in good health. The CDR3 region is CASSLNGLWGGYTF. The CDR3 DNA sequence: TGTGCCAGCAGTTTAAACGGACTCTGGGGTGGCTACACCTTC.